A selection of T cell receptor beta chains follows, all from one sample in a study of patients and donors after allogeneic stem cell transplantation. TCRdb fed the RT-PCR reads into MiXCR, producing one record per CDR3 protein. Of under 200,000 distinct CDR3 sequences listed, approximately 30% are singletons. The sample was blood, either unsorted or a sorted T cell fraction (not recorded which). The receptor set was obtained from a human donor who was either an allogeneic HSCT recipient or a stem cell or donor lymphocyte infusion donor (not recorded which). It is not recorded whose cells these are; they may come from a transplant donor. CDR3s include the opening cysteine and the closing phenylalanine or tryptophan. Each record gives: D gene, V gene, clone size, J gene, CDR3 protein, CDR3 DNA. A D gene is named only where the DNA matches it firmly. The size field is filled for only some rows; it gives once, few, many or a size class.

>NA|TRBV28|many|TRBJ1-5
CASSLKVTSNQPQHF
TGTGCCAGCAGTCTAAAGGTCACTAGCAATCAGCCCCAGCATTTT
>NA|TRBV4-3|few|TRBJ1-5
CASSQAPQGVGLNQPQHF
TGCGCCAGCAGCCAAGCGCCTCAAGGGGTAGGGCTGAATCAGCCCCAGCATTTT
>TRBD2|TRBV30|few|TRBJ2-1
CAWSVPGGDEQFF
TGTGCCTGGAGTGTACCGGGAGGGGATGAGCAGTTCTTC
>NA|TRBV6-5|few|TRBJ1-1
CASSSRTEAFF
TGTGCCAGCAGTTCTCGGACAGAAGCTTTCTTT
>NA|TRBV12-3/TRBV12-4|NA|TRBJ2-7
CASNRGLAYEQYF
TGTGCCAGCAACCGAGGACTTGCCTACGAGCAGTACTTC
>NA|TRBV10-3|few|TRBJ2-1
CAISESSGLSNEQFF
TGTGCCATCAGTGAGTCCAGCGGTCTGTCTAATGAGCAGTTCTTC
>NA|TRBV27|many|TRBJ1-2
CASSLNWETWNGYTF
TGTGCCAGCAGTTTAAACTGGGAAACTTGGAATGGCTACACCTTC
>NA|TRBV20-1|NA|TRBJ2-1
CSASGSNEQFF
TGCAGTGCTAGTGGGTCTAATGAGCAGTTCTTC
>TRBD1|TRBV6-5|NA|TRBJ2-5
CASRRLGQAYQETQYF
TGTGCCAGCAGAAGACTTGGACAGGCCTACCAAGAGACCCAGTACTTC
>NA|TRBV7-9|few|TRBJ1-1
CASSSSPRVDTEAFF
TGTGCCAGCAGCAGTTCCCCCAGGGTCGACACTGAAGCTTTCTTT
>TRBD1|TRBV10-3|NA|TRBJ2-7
CAISELPLQGPSYEQYF
TGTGCCATCAGTGAGCTTCCCTTACAGGGGCCCTCCTACGAGCAGTACTTC
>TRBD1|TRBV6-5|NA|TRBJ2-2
CASSRDRGPTGELFF
TGTGCCAGCAGTAGGGACAGGGGGCCCACCGGGGAGCTGTTTTTT
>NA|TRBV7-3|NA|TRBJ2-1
CASSSGEVPYNEQFF
TGTGCCAGCAGCTCGGGGGAGGTTCCCTACAATGAGCAGTTCTTC
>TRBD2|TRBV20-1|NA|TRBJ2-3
CSARNLAGPTDTQYF
TGCAGTGCTAGGAACCTAGCGGGACCCACAGATACGCAGTATTTT
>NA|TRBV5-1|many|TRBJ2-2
CASSYGAAGELFF
TGCGCCAGCAGCTACGGGGCCGCCGGGGAGCTGTTTTTT
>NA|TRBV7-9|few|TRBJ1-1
CASSLGQGTAAEAFF
TGTGCCAGCAGCTTAGGCCAGGGTACGGCGGCTGAAGCTTTCTTT
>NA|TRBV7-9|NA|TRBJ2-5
CASSLGGEVVGETQYF
TGTGCCAGCAGCTTAGGCGGGGAGGTAGTGGGGGAGACCCAGTACTTC
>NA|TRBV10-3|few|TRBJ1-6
CAISESSGWNSPLHF
TGTGCCATCAGTGAGTCGTCAGGGTGGAATTCACCCCTCCACTTT
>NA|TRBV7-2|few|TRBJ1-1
CASSLVATVETEAFF
TGTGCCAGCAGCTTAGTTGCGACGGTTGAAACTGAAGCTTTCTTT
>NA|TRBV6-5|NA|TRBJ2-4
CASTQGGVNIQYF
TGTGCCAGCACCCAAGGGGGGGTAAACATTCAGTACTTC
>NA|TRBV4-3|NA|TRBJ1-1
CASSQDLWTANTEAFF
TGCGCCAGCAGCCAAGATCTTTGGACAGCAAACACTGAAGCTTTCTTT
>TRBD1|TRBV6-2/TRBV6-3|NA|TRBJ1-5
CASSYAGGESNQPQHF
TGTGCCAGCAGTTACGCAGGGGGCGAGAGCAATCAGCCCCAGCATTTT
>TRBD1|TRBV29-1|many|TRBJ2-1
CSVGRTGIDNEQFF
TGCAGCGTTGGCCGGACAGGGATAGACAATGAGCAGTTCTTC
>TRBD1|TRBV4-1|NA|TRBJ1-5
CASSPYPDRPNQPQHF
TGCGCCAGCAGCCCCTATCCGGACAGGCCGAATCAGCCCCAGCATTTT
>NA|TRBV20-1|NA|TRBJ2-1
CSATSSGNEQFF
TGCAGTGCCACCTCTAGTGGCAATGAGCAGTTCTTC
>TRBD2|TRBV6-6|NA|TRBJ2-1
CASSHRLAGGYLGNEQFF
TGTGCCAGCAGCCATCGACTAGCGGGAGGCTACCTCGGCAATGAGCAGTTCTTC
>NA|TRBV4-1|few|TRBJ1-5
CASSPEQGRLQPQHF
TGCGCCAGCAGCCCAGAACAGGGCCGTCTCCAGCCCCAGCATTTT
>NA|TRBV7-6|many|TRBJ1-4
CASTGTTTNEKLFF
TGTGCCAGCACCGGGACAACAACTAATGAAAAACTGTTTTTT
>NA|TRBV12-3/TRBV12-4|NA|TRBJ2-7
CASSFSSSYEQYF
TGTGCCAGCAGTTTCTCAAGCTCCTACGAGCAGTACTTC
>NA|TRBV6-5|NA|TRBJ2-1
CASSYRTINEQFF
TGTGCCAGCAGTTACCGGACGATTAATGAGCAGTTCTTC
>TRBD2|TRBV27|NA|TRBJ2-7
CASRASGLAEQYF
TGTGCCAGCCGGGCTAGCGGTTTAGCCGAGCAGTACTTC
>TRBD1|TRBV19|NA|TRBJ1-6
CASSNHRGTNSPLHF
TGTGCCAGTAGTAACCACAGGGGGACTAATTCACCCCTCCACTTT
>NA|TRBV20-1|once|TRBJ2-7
CSARDPPSAPYEQYF
TGCAGTGCTAGAGATCCTCCTAGCGCGCCATACGAGCAGTACTTC
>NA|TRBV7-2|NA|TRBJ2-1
CASSFTGTEQFF
TGTGCCAGCAGCTTTACCGGGACTGAGCAGTTCTTC
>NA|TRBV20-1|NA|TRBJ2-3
CSGGRDTQYF
TGCAGTGGAGGGAGAGATACGCAGTATTTT
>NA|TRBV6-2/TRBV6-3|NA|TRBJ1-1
CASRDKNTEAFF
TGTGCCAGCAGGGACAAGAACACTGAAGCTTTCTTT
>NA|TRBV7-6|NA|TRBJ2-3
CASSLGYGTDTQYF
TGTGCCAGCAGCTTAGGTTATGGCACAGATACGCAGTATTTT
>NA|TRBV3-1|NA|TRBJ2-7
CASSQALYEQYF
TGTGCCAGCAGCCAAGCCCTCTACGAGCAGTACTTC
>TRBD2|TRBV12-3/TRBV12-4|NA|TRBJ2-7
CASSLQPSGSGEQYF
TGTGCCAGCAGTTTGCAGCCTAGCGGGAGTGGTGAGCAGTACTTC
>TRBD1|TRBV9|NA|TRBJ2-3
CASSPYRGWTDTQYF
TGTGCCAGCAGCCCGTACAGGGGGTGGACAGATACGCAGTATTTT
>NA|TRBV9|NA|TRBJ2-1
CASSVQSSFTYNEQFF
TGTGCCAGCAGCGTCCAGAGCTCATTTACCTACAATGAGCAGTTCTTC
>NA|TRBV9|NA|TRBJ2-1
CASSVDPDSYNEQFF
TGTGCCAGCAGCGTAGATCCCGATTCCTACAATGAGCAGTTCTTC
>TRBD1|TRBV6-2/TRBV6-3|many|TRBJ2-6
CASGTVISGANVLTF
TGTGCCAGCGGGACAGTAATCTCTGGGGCCAACGTCCTGACTTTC
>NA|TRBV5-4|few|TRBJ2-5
CASSAETIQETQYF
TGTGCCAGCAGCGCCGAGACTATCCAAGAGACCCAGTACTTC
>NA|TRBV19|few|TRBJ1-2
CASNLGQPLPYTF
TGTGCCAGTAATCTTGGACAGCCCCTGCCCTACACCTTC
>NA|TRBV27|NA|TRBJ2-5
CASSRQVPGETQYF
TGTGCCAGCAGTAGACAGGTCCCAGGGGAGACCCAGTACTTC
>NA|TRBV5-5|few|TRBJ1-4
CASSSGPMEEKLFF
TGTGCCAGCAGCTCCGGGCCGATGGAGGAAAAACTGTTTTTT
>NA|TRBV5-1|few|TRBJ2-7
CASSLVAGYLNEQYF
TGCGCCAGCAGCTTGGTCGCAGGGTACCTTAACGAGCAGTACTTC
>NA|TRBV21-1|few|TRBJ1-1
CASSKSVPEVIPDTEAFF
TGTGCCAGCAGCAAAAGCGTCCCGGAAGTTATTCCGGACACTGAAGCTTTCTTT
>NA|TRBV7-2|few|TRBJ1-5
CASSSGNNQPQHF
TGTGCCAGCAGCTCAGGGAACAATCAGCCCCAGCATTTT
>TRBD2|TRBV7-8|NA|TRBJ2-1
CASSSRLAGLDNEQFF
TGTGCCAGCAGCTCCCGACTAGCGGGACTGGACAATGAGCAGTTCTTC
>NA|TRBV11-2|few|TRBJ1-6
CASSLVSDSKNSPLHF
TGTGCCAGCAGCTTAGTCTCCGACAGTAAAAATTCACCCCTCCACTTT
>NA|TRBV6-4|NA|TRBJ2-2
CASSAQRGGELFF
TGTGCCAGCAGTGCTCAGCGTGGCGGGGAGCTGTTTTTT
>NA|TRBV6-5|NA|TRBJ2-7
CASSYSELAPYEQYF
TGTGCCAGCAGTTACTCGGAGCTAGCGCCCTACGAGCAGTACTTC